These 29 T cell receptor beta chains came from one sample sequenced in a study of cytomegalovirus exposure and HLA in healthy donors. A multiplex PCR was run with 60 Vbeta primers and 13 Jbeta primers. Libraries were prepared by immunoSEQ multiplex PCR; TCRdb keeps only in-frame clonotypes and omits some of them. Here the sample spans more than 90,000 clones, around 70% being singletons. Material: PBMCs. The receptors were gathered from a man aged 30 to 39 in good health and CMV-seropositive.

V is TRBV11-2 and J is TRBJ1-1; TRBD1 matches at 7 bases. Losses at the gene ends were 1 base for V and 10 bases for J; bases not matched to a gene: 6. The CDR3 has 13 residues. Germline V lookup: CDR1 SGHAT, CDR2 FQNNGV. The CDR3 sequence: CASSLGGGLVAFF. DNA of the CDR3: TGTGCCAGCAGCTTAGGAGGGGGCTTAGTAGCTTTCTTT.

This sequence joins TRBV11-3 and TRBJ2-1; 8 positions match TRBD2. The ends lost 0 bases at V and 6 bases at J; junction bases unmatched: 4. This CDR3 spans 15 amino acids. Looked up from germline, CDR1 is SGHNT and CDR2 is YENEEA. CDR3 sequence reads: CASSLDQGTSNEQFF. The CDR3 DNA reads TGTGCCAGCAGCTTAGATCAGGGGACTAGCAATGAGCAGTTCTTC.

The V gene is TRBV27, the J gene TRBJ1-2; 9 bases fit TRBD1. This CDR3 comprises 15 residues. Per germline, CDR1 MNHEY and CDR2 SMNVEV (reference sequence). Germline trimming cut 0 bases from V and 8 bases from J; bases unmatched to any gene: 7. Here the CDR3 DNA reads TGTGCCAGCAGTTTATCGGCTACAGGGGGCCGAGGCTACACCTTC. The encoded protein is CASSLSATGGRGYTF.

The chain links TRBV7-2 to TRBJ2-1; 14 bases line up with TRBD2. CDR1 and CDR2 from the germline V gene are SGHTA and FQGNSA. V was clipped by 3 bases and J by 1 base; unmatched bases: 8. CDR3 size: 19 residues. CDR3 residues: CASSFPGLAGEGSYNEQFF. The CDR3 DNA follows: TGTGCCAGCAGCTTCCCGGGACTAGCGGGAGAGGGTTCCTACAATGAGCAGTTCTTC.

This chain uses TRBV10-3 with TRBJ2-7; possibly TRBD2 for D (7 bases). Germline-derived CDR1 and CDR2 are ENHRY and SYGVKD. This CDR3 comprises 13 residues. The germline V and J ends were trimmed by 4 bases and 6 bases, with 13 bases remaining between them. The CDR3 nucleotides read TGTGCCATCAGTGTGAAGGGGGAGGGCGAGCAGTACGTC. Translating it yields CAISVKGEGEQYV.

In its sample, this clone was seen once. CDR3 residues: CASSLTGSGNTIYF. In DNA form, the CDR3 reads TGCGCCAGCAGCTTAACAGGCTCTGGAAACACCATATATTTT. This sequence joins TRBV5-1 and TRBJ1-3, with a tentative D call TRBD1 (5 bases). Germline assignment: CDR1 SGHRS and CDR2 YFSETQ. Trimming shortened V by 2 bases and J by 0 bases, and 6 bases separated the two germline ends. The CDR3 totals 14 residues.

The chain links TRBV9 to TRBJ2-1; D perhaps matches TRBD2 (7 bases). The length of the CDR3 is 16 residues. Trimming took 0 bases from V and 4 from J, leaving 14 bases between them. Germline CDR1 SGDLS, CDR2 YYNGEE. This chain's CDR3 is CASSVEGGAGYNEQFF. CDR3 coding DNA: TGTGCCAGCAGCGTAGAGGGGGGGGCAGGTTACAATGAGCAGTTCTTC.

The J gene is TRBJ1-1, the V gene TRBV2; the D gene is possibly TRBD1 (6 bases). The CDR3 is 15 residues long. CDR1 and CDR2 from the germline V gene are SNHLY and FYNNEI. V was pared by 6 bases and J by 1 base, with 15 bases between. For the CDR3, the DNA is TGTGCCAGCAGCGTAGACAGGATCCGGAACACTGAAGCTTTCTTT. Protein: CASSVDRIRNTEAFF.

This clone has only a few counts. V usage is TRBV19 and J usage is TRBJ1-2; TRBD1 aligns across 7 bases. With 7 bases clipped from V and 2 bases from J, the junction kept 19 bases outside the gene matches. The CDR3 contains 18 residues. CDR1 and CDR2 from the germline V gene are LNHDA and SQIVND (reference sequence). The CDR3 loop reads CASNYLAGDRRPNYGYTF. CDR3 nucleotide sequence: TGTGCCAGTAACTACCTCGCCGGGGACAGAAGACCAAACTATGGCTACACCTTC.

This sequence joins TRBV13 and TRBJ2-3, with 11 bases identical to TRBD1. V lost 4 bases, J lost 6 bases, and 6 bases stayed unmatched. The CDR3 length is 15 residues. The germline V gene encodes CDR1 PRHDT and CDR2 FYEKMQ (reference sequence). In DNA form, the CDR3 reads TGTGCCAGCAGCTCCCGGGACAGGGGGGGGGATACGCAGTATTTT. Translation: CASSSRDRGGDTQYF.

CDR3: CASSPRGGGRESSYEQYF. The CDR3 nucleotides are TGTGCCAGCAGCCCCAGGGGTGGGGGCAGGGAGAGTTCCTACGAGCAGTACTTC. This rearrangement joins TRBV7-6 to TRBJ2-7, with D possibly being TRBD1 (6 bases). Deletions cut 5 bases from V and 1 base from J, with 24 bases between. Germline CDR1 reads SGHVS; CDR2 reads FNYEAQ. This CDR3 contains 18 residues.

This clone was picked up a small number of times. The chain is built from TRBV14 and TRBJ2-2; 7 positions agree with TRBD1. The CDR3 consists of 16 residues. V trimming: 4 bases; J trimming: 3 bases; junction bases outside the gene matches: 8. Germline CDR1 reads SGHDN; CDR2 reads FVKESK. The CDR3 nucleotides read TGTGCCAGCAGCCCCCTCGGACAGGCAGACACCGGGGAGCTGTTTTTT. This translates into CASSPLGQADTGELFF.

This sequence joins TRBV7-9 and TRBJ1-1; 8 bases agree with TRBD1. Germline V gene data show CDR1 as SEHNR and CDR2 as FQNEAQ (reference sequence). The CDR3 consists of 13 residues. Unmatched junction bases numbered 8, after V lost 3 bases and J lost 11 bases. CDR3 protein: CASSFIQGAIAFF. The CDR3 DNA reads as TGTGCCAGCAGCTTCATCCAGGGGGCTATTGCTTTCTTT.

The chain has TRBV30 and TRBJ1-1; no reliable D call. Germline V CDR1 and CDR2: GTSNPN, SVGIG (reference sequence). CDR3 length equals 14 residues. V lost 3 bases and J 6 bases, leaving 17 bases between the germline ends. The CDR3 here is CAWSNNGKASEAFF. In DNA, the CDR3 is TGTGCCTGGAGCAATAATGGTAAAGCGTCTGAAGCTTTCTTT.

The table lists this clone with a few counts. The sample contains more than one DNA sequence encoding this CDR3. The chain combines TRBV29-1 with TRBJ2-5; TRBD2 agrees at 9 bases. Unmatched junction bases numbered 5, after V lost 1 base and J lost 2 bases. The CDR3 totals 15 residues. Germline lookup yields CDR1 SQVTM and CDR2 ANQGSEA. CDR3 nucleotides: TGCAGCGTTGAAGTTAGCGGGAGTGGTCAAGAGACCCAGTACTTC. Translation gives CSVEVSGSGQETQYF.

V usage is TRBV14 and J usage is TRBJ2-2; 9 nucleotides match TRBD1. This CDR3 region has 16 residues. From germline, CDR1 is SGHDN and CDR2 FVKESK. The CDR3 DNA sequence: TGTCCGCCGACATCCGGGACAGGGAGGGACACCGGGGAGCTGTTTTTT. Translating gives CPPTSGTGRDTGELFF.

This clone was seen a handful of times. The chain links TRBV4-3 to TRBJ1-2; a possible D gene is TRBD1 (6 bases). Germline lookup yields CDR1 LGHNA and CDR2 YSLEER. Trimming pared 2 bases from V and 4 bases from J, leaving 11 bases between. This CDR3 has 14 amino acids. The CDR3 region is CASSQLTGGYGYTF. The CDR3 DNA reads TGCGCCAGCAGCCAATTGACAGGCGGCTATGGCTACACCTTC.

This clone was observed a few times. The chain couples TRBV7-3 to TRBJ2-1, with 9 bases lining up with TRBD1. V lost 1 base, J lost 12 bases, and 4 bases stayed unmatched. The CDR3 sequence is 13 residues long. Germline V lookup: CDR1 SGHTA, CDR2 FQGTGA. The DNA for the CDR3 is TGTGCCAGCAGCTTAAGGGACAGGGAGGGGCAGTTCTTC. Translating gives CASSLRDREGQFF.

The V gene is TRBV19, the J gene TRBJ1-2; D remains ambiguous. Germline V CDR1 and CDR2: LNHDA, SQIVND (reference sequence). This CDR3 is 14 amino acids long. Trimming stripped 5 bases from V and 4 bases from J, with 14 bases between. CDR3 coding DNA: TGTGCCAGTAGTGCCCAGGTCTCCAGCTATGGCTACACCTTC. Amino acid sequence: CASSAQVSSYGYTF.

The gene calls are TRBV2 and TRBJ1-1, with D perhaps TRBD1 (5 bases). This CDR3 is built from 13 residues. V lost 6 bases and J 3 bases, leaving 11 bases between the germline ends. CDR1 and CDR2 from the germline V gene are SNHLY and FYNNEI. The CDR3, as DNA: TGTGCCAGCAGACTTGTACAGGACACTGAAGCTTTCTTT. Protein: CASRLVQDTEAFF.

As regards this clone: One end of the junction fails to match germline, which may point to a read error. This chain connects TRBV6-1 to TRBJ2-2, with 8 bases lining up with TRBD2. Germline V gene lookup returns CDR1 MNHNS and CDR2 SASEGT. There are 16 residues in the CDR3. CDR3 sequence: CASNEASLAVAGELFF. As DNA, the CDR3 is TGTGCCAGCAATGAAGCCTCACTAGCGGTAGCCGGGGAGCTGTTTTTT.

The CDR3: CASSLATNSPLHF. CDR3 DNA: TGTGCCAGCAGCTTAGCGACTAATTCACCCCTCCACTTT. This chain connects TRBV5-4 to TRBJ1-6; D call uncertain. The CDR3 length is 13 residues. Germline CDR1 SGHNT, CDR2 YYREEE (reference sequence). The V end lost 2 bases, the J end lost 6 bases, and 6 bases lay between the germline ends.

This chain connects TRBV5-1 to TRBJ2-7; TRBD2 aligns across 10 bases. Germline V gene lookup returns CDR1 SGHRS and CDR2 YFSETQ. The CDR3 length is 15 residues. J lost 2 bases, V lost 4 bases, and 6 bases had no gene match. CDR3 sequence reads: CASSPRAGGPYEQYV. The DNA of the CDR3 is TGCGCCAGCAGCCCGAGAGCGGGAGGGCCCTACGAGCAGTACGTC.

This sequence joins TRBV27 and TRBJ2-3; 7 bases align to TRBD2. CDR1 MNHEY and CDR2 SMNVEV come from the germline V gene (reference sequence). The CDR3 runs 16 residues. Trimming removed 0 bases from V and 6 bases from J; junction bases left unmatched: 9. In DNA, the CDR3 is TGTGCCAGCAGTTTATCCGTAGCGCCCGGGGGGGATACGCAGTATTTT. Translation: CASSLSVAPGGDTQYF.

The rearrangement links TRBV5-1 to TRBJ1-2; unclear D gene. The CDR3 covers 12 residues. Trimming cost V 6 bases and J 3 bases, with 9 bases left between them. Germline assignment: CDR1 SGHRS and CDR2 YFSETQ. The CDR3 protein is CASNGEDYGYTF. DNA of the CDR3: TGCGCCAGCAATGGAGAAGACTATGGCTACACCTTC.

The gene calls are TRBV6-6 and TRBJ1-1; D is unresolved. The CDR3 consists of 15 residues. V was pared by 2 bases and J by 2 bases, with 12 bases between. Germline-derived CDR1 and CDR2 are MNHNY and SVGAGI (reference sequence). The CDR3 spells CASSYGGPANTEAFF. CDR3 in DNA: TGTGCCAGCAGTTACGGAGGGCCAGCCAACACTGAAGCTTTCTTT.

CDR3 DNA: TGTGCCAGCGGCCTTCCCACACGGGTGTGGACCCAGTACTTC. Protein: CASGLPTRVWTQYF. This chain joins TRBV7-9 and TRBJ2-5; D call uncertain. Trimming stripped 8 bases from V and 7 bases from J, with 20 bases between. Germline loops: CDR1 SEHNR, CDR2 FQNEAQ (reference sequence). This CDR3 comprises 14 residues. The full variable domain, its missing parts supplied by reference TRBV7-9 and TRBJ2-5, is DTGVSQNPRHKITKRGQNVTFRCDPISEHNRLYWYRQTLGQGPEFLTYFQNEAQLEKSRLLSDRFSAERPKGSFSTLEIQRTEQGDSAMYLCASGLPTRVWTQYFGPGTRLLVL.

Remarks on this clone: At one end the junction does not follow the germline gene, possibly because of a read error. The same CDR3 can be traced to other DNA sequences in this sample. The chain is built from TRBV29-1 and TRBJ1-5; D gene uncertain. There are 13 residues in the CDR3. Germline V lookup: CDR1 SQVTM, CDR2 ANQGSEA. The CDR3 protein is CSVGGNSNQPQHF. The CDR3 DNA reads as TGCAGCGTTGGCGGTAATAGCAACCAGCCCCAGCATTTT.

This chain links TRBV19 with TRBJ1-2, with D possibly being TRBD1 (6 bases). V lost 6 bases to trimming and J lost 4 bases, with 15 bases between them. There are 14 residues in the CDR3. Germline loops: CDR1 LNHDA, CDR2 SQIVND (reference sequence). The CDR3: CASRGALGAYGYTF. As DNA, the CDR3 is TGTGCCAGTAGGGGGGCCTTAGGGGCCTATGGCTACACCTTC.